Below, one T cell receptor (beta chain) is given with its context. This clone was seen only once. Its antigen is currently not known. No clone much larger than this one lies a single base away; base qualities are absent. The immunoSEQ hsTCRB v3.0 assay was used at survey level resolution to sequence the TRB variable region. The target sequencing depth for TRB was roughly 35,000-55,000 T-cell genomes per sample. An Illumina MiSeq with a v3 150-cycle kit was used to sequence the pooled TRB libraries. The authors' analysis ran thus. Repertoire analysis was performed in R inside a reproducible Nextflow workflow that covered QC, data transformation and analysis. LymphoSeq2, an R package for exploring AIRR-Seq data, was used to implement the custom analyses. A handful of samples yielding fewer than 5000 total TRB sequences were excluded, leaving 188 analyzed HIV repertoires. Of the 188 retained HIV repertoires, about 60 were collected before and 120 to 130 after ART initiation. Each repertoire was downsampled to 5000 TRB nucleotide sequences, and summary statistics were averaged across 100 downsampling iterations. The analysis kept only TRB sequences whose CDR3 regions were at least seven amino acids long. Two measures captured diversity: a Shannon entropy-derived clonality score and the Gini coefficient. In repertoire networks, the top 5000 CDR3 amino acid sequences were linked whenever an edit distance of one separated two sequences. For TRB CDR3 amino acid sequences, antigen specificity groups and MHC restriction were predicted with GLIPH2. Known CMV, EBV, HIV or tissue antigen associations were flagged by matching CDR3 amino acid sequences against VDJdb and McPAS-TCR. Pre-ART, post-ART and control groups were compared with Wilcoxon signed-rank tests and Holm-Bonferroni correction. TCRdb retrieved this table from immuneACCESS and kept in-frame rearrangements only. Not all clones are present; in checked studies, unresolved V genes account for under half, and no reason is known for the remainder. V and J calls plus clone size are reproduced from that table; the DNA served to infer D and trimming. Across this sample there are 25,000 to 30,000 clones, with around 93% seen only once. The ten largest account for less than 3% of the sample.

From a lookup of the germline V gene, CDR1 and CDR2 are SGHTA and FQGNSA. Relative to germline, V is 2 bases shorter and J is 8 bases shorter, with 7 bases between their ends. Spanning cysteine to phenylalanine, the CDR3 consists of 13 amino acids. The read is trimmed to its CDR3 DNA, 39 bases read in frame from base 1. This record belongs to a study of long-term antiretroviral therapy in people with HIV (dated 2022 in TCRdb). Notes on the research overall: The earliest samples were collected roughly a decade before the 2015 WHO recommendation for immediate ART, at a time when ART was usually postponed until CD4 counts fell. The cohort contributed about 190 cryopreserved PBMC samples from around 33 adults with confirmed HIV infection, collected serially over a mean of 6 years (range 1-12). Among the approximately 30 participants with HIV, over nine were female. No cross-contamination during QIAcube processing turned up in test extractions that ran a monoclonal T-cell line alongside 30 or so polyclonal samples. A retrospective serial study tested whether ART initiation and durable HIV suppression were associated with changes in peripheral blood TRB repertoire composition and diversity. Overall results and qualifications from the work: The samples were dated from about 2003 to 2018, and the ART regimens that were used may be less effective than current ART regimens. Because cell numbers in pre-ART samples were limited, unsorted PBMC were profiled instead of sorted CD4+ and CD8+ T cells. Starting ART was linked to a significant rise in TRB diversity, yet even with long-term ART the diversity remained significantly lower than in transplant donor controls. Since PBMC availability was limited, sequencing covered only the TCR beta chain, with no alpha chain pairing. Inferences about post-ART repertoire changes were limited because no data were available on ART adherence, viral resistance or therapy changes. Narrower CDR3 length ranges were observed in HIV repertoires than in controls, and an antigen-experienced repertoire with only a slight naive shift after ART was suggested by the network structure. At every time point, the repertoire was dominated by expanded TRB clones first identified before ART initiation, although this dominance fluctuated and, in many PLHIV, declined after ART.

Participants were included only if at least one PBMC sample before ART initiation and at least two post-ART samples were available. Treatment was received in the United States of America by all participants with HIV. Cryopreserved samples of roughly 0.95-10 million PBMC were thawed and washed before DNA extraction. At the time of the earliest PBMC sample, participants with HIV were aged between roughly 23 and 60 years. PBMC samples from each participant spanned 1-4 timepoints before ART initiation and 2-8 timepoints after ART initiation, with a median of 7 samples. For every participant, serial HIV viral load, CD4+ T-cell count, ART history and demographic data were obtained. Genomic DNA was extracted from unsorted PBMC with a Qiagen kit on a QIAcube, with processing performed in batches of 12 samples.

This TCR was sampled from a man between 45 and 60 years old with HIV. The specimen was unsorted PBMCs, collected about 7.4 years after starting antiretroviral therapy. The receptor chain draws on TRBV7-2 and TRBJ1-6; there is no confident call for the D gene. The base sequence is TGTGCCAGCAGCTTAATGGGAGATTCACCCCTCCACTTT. It codes for CASSLMGDSPLHF.